This T cell receptor beta chain stems from a study of beta chain features in type 1 diabetes. Study-wide context: Examination of sorted cells across all samples involved around 99 million cells.

The germline CDR1 and CDR2 sequences are SGHAT and FQNNGV. This CDR3 spans 12 amino acids. Between the trimmed V and J ends, which lost 7 bases and 6 bases, there was a span of 9 bases. The authors reverse transcribed all of the isolated RNA, so sequencing captured expressed TCRB transcripts. The average output of naive, central memory and regulatory T cell samples was roughly 3.6 million reads. The data were produced by immunoSEQ multiplex PCR, yet TCRdb's version contains in-frame clones alone and is incomplete. The sample has hundreds of thousands of clones; about 16% are singletons. Researchers reported sorting CD4+ naive, central memory, regulatory and stem cell-like memory cells via CD45RO/CCR7/CD25/CD127/CD95/CD27.

This chain uses TRBV11-2 with TRBJ2-2; D is uncertain. The sample taken for sequencing was naive CD4+ T cells from blood. This TCR was recovered from a man aged 18 to 35 in good health. This CDR3 is CASTTTPGELFF. The CDR3 DNA follows: TGTGCCAGCACCACTACGCCCGGGGAGCTGTTTTTT. Full variable domain (rest looked up from reference TRBV11-2 and TRBJ2-2): EAGVAQSPRYKIIEKRQSVAFWCNPISGHATLYWYQQILGQGPKLLIQFQNNGVVDDSQLPKDRFSAERLKGVDSTLKIQPAKLEDSAVYLCASTTTPGELFFGEGSRLTVL.